Reported below is one T cell receptor (beta chain). Source study methods: The assay estimated nucleated cells by amplifying reference gene primers. TCRdb keeps only in-frame clones here, not all; method: immunoSEQ multiplex PCR. The DNA gave D and trimming, while V, J and clone size come from that table. The sample has hundreds of thousands of clones; 75% to 85% are singletons. The V segment lost 4 bases and the J segment 0 bases; nucleotides outside the gene matches: 10. CDR1 and CDR2 (germline): MGHRA, YSYEKL. There are 19 residues in the CDR3. Those who participated ranged in age from roughly 18 to 90 years and resided in about two dozen US areas. Cohort assignment relied on participant-reported clinical history. The entry originates in a study of blood T cell repertoires in COVID-19. Turning to the study itself: Acute-phase and convalescent COVID-19 samples originated in the United States, Italy and Spain.

The source of this sequence is a woman aged 35 to 49 with acute COVID-19. The specimen sequenced was PBMCs or T cells enriched from blood (not recorded which). The chain employs TRBV4-1 and TRBJ2-2, with TRBD2 matching 11 bases. CDR3: CASSPPLLAGGPNTGELFF. CDR3 DNA: TGCGCCAGCAGCCCTCCCTTGCTAGCGGGGGGCCCGAACACCGGGGAGCTGTTTTTT.